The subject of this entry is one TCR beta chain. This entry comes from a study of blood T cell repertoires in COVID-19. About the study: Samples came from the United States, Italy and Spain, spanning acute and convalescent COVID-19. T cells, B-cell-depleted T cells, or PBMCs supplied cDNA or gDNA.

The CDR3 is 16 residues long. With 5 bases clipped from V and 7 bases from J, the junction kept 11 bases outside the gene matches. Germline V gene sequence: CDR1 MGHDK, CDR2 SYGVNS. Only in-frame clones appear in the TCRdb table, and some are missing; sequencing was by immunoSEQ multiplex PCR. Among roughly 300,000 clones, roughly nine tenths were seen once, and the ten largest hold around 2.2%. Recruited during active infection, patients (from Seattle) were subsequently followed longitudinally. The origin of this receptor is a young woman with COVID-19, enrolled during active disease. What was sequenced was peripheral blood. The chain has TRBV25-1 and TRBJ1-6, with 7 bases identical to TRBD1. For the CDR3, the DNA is TGTGCCAGCAGTACCGGGACAGCGACCGTGAATTCACCCCTCCACTTT. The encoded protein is CASSTGTATVNSPLHF. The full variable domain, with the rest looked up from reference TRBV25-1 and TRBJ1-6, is EADIYQTPRYLVIGTGKKITLECSQTMGHDKMYWYQQDPGMELHLIHYSYGVNSTEKGDLSSESTVSRIRTEHFPLTLESARPSHTSQYLCASSTGTATVNSPLHFGNGTRLTVT.